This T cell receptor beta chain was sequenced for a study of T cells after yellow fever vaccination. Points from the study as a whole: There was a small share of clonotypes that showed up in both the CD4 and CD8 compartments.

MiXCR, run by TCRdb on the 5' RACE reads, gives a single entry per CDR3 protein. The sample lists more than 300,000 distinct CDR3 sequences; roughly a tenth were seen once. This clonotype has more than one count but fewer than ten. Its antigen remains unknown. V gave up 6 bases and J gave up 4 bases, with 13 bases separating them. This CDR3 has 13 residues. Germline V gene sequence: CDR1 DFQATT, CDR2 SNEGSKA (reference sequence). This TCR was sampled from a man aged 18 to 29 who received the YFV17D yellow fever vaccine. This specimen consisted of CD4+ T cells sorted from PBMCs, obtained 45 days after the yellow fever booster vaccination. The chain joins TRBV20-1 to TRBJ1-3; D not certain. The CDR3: CSAQTGGGNTIYF. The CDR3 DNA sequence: TGCAGTGCCCAAACTGGAGGGGGAAACACCATATATTTT.